This T cell receptor (beta chain) is drawn from a study of cytotoxic CD8 clonotypes in ibrutinib-treated CLL. About the study: Among responders, roughly 24 were partial and 2 complete; after median roughly 72 months, approximately 15 stayed remitted and roughly 12 progressed. When averaged across all of the samples, the counts came to 255,043 productive templates and 85,000 to 95,000 productive rearrangements.

Trimming removed 4 bases at V and 0 bases at J, with 15 bases between. Looked up from germline, CDR1 is SEHNR and CDR2 is FQNEAQ (reference sequence). This CDR3 is 17 amino acids long. Libraries of TCR beta were made from 1.5 to 2.5 micrograms of genomic DNA that came from cryopreserved PBMCs. Some clones are missing from TCRdb's copy, which holds only in-frame ones; the method was immunoSEQ multiplex PCR. The sample lists roughly 160,000 clones; 81% were seen once. Worth noting for this clone: Its antigen remains unknown.

Study-wide findings and caveats: In sustained-remission versus progressing patients, sampling times differed.

The receptor's source is a human donor with chronic lymphocytic leukemia. The chain is built from TRBV7-9 and TRBJ2-2; D may be TRBD1 (6 bases). The source material was PBMCs, sampled after 12 months of ibrutinib treatment. CDR3 protein: CASSSLTGFANTGELFF. DNA of the CDR3: TGTGCCAGCAGCTCGCTCACAGGGTTCGCGAACACCGGGGAGCTGTTTTTT.